This TCR beta chain comes out of a study of Ad26.COV2.S vaccination and SARS-CoV-2 variants. The ends were cut back, 4 bases at V and 0 bases at J, with 13 bases in the middle. The CDR3 consists of 14 residues. Germline CDR1 and CDR2: GTSNPN and SVGIG (reference sequence). The treatment denotes: around 19 received Ad26.COV2.S at low or high dose, single or two shots; about 5 received placebo; per-sample allocation not given. Sampling took place 63 days after the first vaccine or placebo injection. SARS-CoV-2 spike from the Wuhan strain was encoded by the vaccine, an Ad26 vector. This clone was counted only a few times. Repertoires were generated with immunoSEQ multiplex PCR, while TCRdb's copy carries only in-frame clones and drops some. The profile covers fewer than 400,000 clones, with about 86% appearing a single time and around 1.9% taken by the ten largest.

The sequence was obtained from a person aged 18-65 years who received the Ad26.COV2.S COVID-19 vaccine or a placebo. Sequenced here: peripheral blood, sampled in a trial of Ad26.COV2.S vaccine versus placebo. The chain combines TRBV30 with TRBJ2-7; D is undetermined. The DNA of the CDR3 is TGTGCCTGGAACGCAGGCGGATACTCCTACGAGCAGTACTTC. Its translation: CAWNAGGYSYEQYF.